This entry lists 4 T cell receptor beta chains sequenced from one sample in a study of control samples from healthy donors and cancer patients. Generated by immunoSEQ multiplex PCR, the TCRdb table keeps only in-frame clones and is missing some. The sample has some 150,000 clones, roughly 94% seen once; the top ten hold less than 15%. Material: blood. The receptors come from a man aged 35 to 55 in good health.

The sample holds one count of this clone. The CDR3 coding sequence is TGTGCCAGCAACAGCCCCTCCTTCTATGGCTACACCTTC. Translating gives CASNSPSFYGYTF. The chain recombines TRBV25-1 with TRBJ1-2; D remains unclear. The germline V gene encodes CDR1 MGHDK and CDR2 SYGVNS. The CDR3 extends over 13 amino acids. V was clipped by 7 bases and J by 4 bases, with 13 bases between them.

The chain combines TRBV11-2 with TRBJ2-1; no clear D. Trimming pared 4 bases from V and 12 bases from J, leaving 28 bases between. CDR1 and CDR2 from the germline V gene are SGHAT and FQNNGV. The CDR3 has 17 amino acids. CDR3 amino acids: CASSSFLDWDGRDGQFF. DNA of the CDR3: TGTGCCAGCAGCTCCTTCCTAGACTGGGATGGCCGAGATGGGCAGTTCTTC. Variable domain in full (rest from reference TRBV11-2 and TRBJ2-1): EAGVAQSPRYKIIEKRQSVAFWCNPISGHATLYWYQQILGQGPKLLIQFQNNGVVDDSQLPKDRFSAERLKGVDSTLKIQPAKLEDSAVYLCASSSFLDWDGRDGQFFGPGTRLTVL.

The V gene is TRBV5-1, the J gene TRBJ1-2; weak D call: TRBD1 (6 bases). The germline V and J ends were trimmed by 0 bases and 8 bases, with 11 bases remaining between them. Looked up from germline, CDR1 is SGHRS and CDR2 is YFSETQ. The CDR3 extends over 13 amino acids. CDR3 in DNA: TGCGCCAGCAGCTTGGTTGGGGGCCGCGGCTACACCTTC. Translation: CASSLVGGRGYTF.

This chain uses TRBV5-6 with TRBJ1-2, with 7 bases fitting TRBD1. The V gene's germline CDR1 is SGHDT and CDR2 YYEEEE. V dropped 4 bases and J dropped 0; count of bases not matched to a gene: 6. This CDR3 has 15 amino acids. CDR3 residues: CASSTGDSTNYGYTF. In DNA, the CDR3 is TGTGCCAGCAGCACGGGGGACAGCACTAACTATGGCTACACCTTC.